This T cell receptor (beta chain) was identified in a study of T cell responses to AZD1222 COVID-19 vaccine. The method was immunoSEQ multiplex PCR; TCRdb's version includes in-frame clones alone and lacks a portion of them. The table has some 90,000 clones, approximately 86% seen once. Comments on this clone: The antigen remains unidentified.

The V gene lost 2 bases and the J gene lost 4 bases, with 15 bases spanning the gap. The CDR3 extends over 16 amino acids. From germline, CDR1 is SGHTS and CDR2 YDEGEE. Overall study findings and caveats: The donors showed a predominance of white British ancestry and of females, with possible underestimation of clonal diversity. Per reports, nearly half of all spike-specific TCRs target regions that are unmutated in variants.

The sequence came from an adult in good health. The chain has TRBV5-8 and TRBJ2-2; no definite D call. The sample here was peripheral blood, taken on day 0 of AZD1222 vaccination. The CDR3 here is CASSLSWGMVTGELFF. Here the CDR3 DNA reads TGTGCCAGCAGCTTATCTTGGGGAATGGTCACCGGGGAGCTGTTTTTT.